Listed below are T cell receptor beta chains from one sample, sequenced in a study of a mutant IDH1 vaccine in newly diagnosed glioma. Profiled with immunoSEQ multiplex PCR; TCRdb holds only in-frame clones, not every one. The sample includes about 64,000 clones, under 85% of them seen just once. Their antigens remain unidentified. Source: PBMCs, taken from a glioma patient whose treatment included an IDH1 peptide vaccine. The receptors were gathered from a man aged 50 to 59 with glioma. Each CDR3 is given with its conserved first and last residue. The D gene is left open where the match is weak. Size is omitted from some rows. Given values are once, few, many or a class for expanded clones.

cdr3_nt,cdr3_aa,clone_size,d_call,v_call,j_call
TGTGCCAGCACGGGGGATTGTCCCTATAATTCACCCCTCCACTTT,CASTGDCPYNSPLHF,once,NA,TRBV21-1,TRBJ1-6
TGTGCCAGCAGTTTGGGGACAGGGTTTTCCTATGGCTACACCTTC,CASSLGTGFSYGYTF,NA,TRBD1,TRBV28,TRBJ1-2
TGTGCCAGCAGTGATTATGGGGCGAGGGGAAACACCATATATTTT,CASSDYGARGNTIYF,NA,NA,TRBV6-1,TRBJ1-3
TGTGCCAGCGCCCCAGATGACACTGAAGCTTTCTTT,CASAPDDTEAFF,NA,NA,TRBV10-3,TRBJ1-1
TGTGCCAGCAGCTTAATGGTTGGCCAAGAGACCCAGTACTTC,CASSLMVGQETQYF,NA,NA,TRBV7-9,TRBJ2-5
TGTGCCAGCAGCTCCCGATACTTGCAGGGAGGGGGCAATCAGCCCCAGCATTTT,CASSSRYLQGGGNQPQHF,NA,NA,TRBV5-6,TRBJ1-5
TGTGCCAACCGCGGGGTTGGCTACAATGAGCAGTTCTTC,CANRGVGYNEQFF,NA,NA,TRBV10-3,TRBJ2-1
TGTGCCAGTAGTCCTCGATATCCGGGAGGCTACACCTTC,CASSPRYPGGYTF,once,NA,TRBV19,TRBJ1-2
TGTGCCAGCAGCCCCTCTAGGGACTATGGCTACACCTTC,CASSPSRDYGYTF,NA,NA,TRBV5-8,TRBJ1-2
TGTGCCAGCAGCCAAGATCGGGGCAACACAGATACGCAGTATTTT,CASSQDRGNTDTQYF,NA,NA,TRBV4-2,TRBJ2-3
TGCGCCAGCAGCCCGGGCGTATCGCGGGCCTACGAGCAGTACTTC,CASSPGVSRAYEQYF,NA,NA,TRBV4-3,TRBJ2-7
TGTGCCAGCTCACCAAACATAAAGAACACTGAAGCTTTCTTT,CASSPNIKNTEAFF,NA,NA,TRBV18,TRBJ1-1
TGCAGCGGTGCCCTGGGAGGGCGAAACGAGCAGTACTTC,CSGALGGRNEQYF,NA,TRBD2,TRBV29-1,TRBJ2-7
TGTGCCACCAGCTACCGACAGGGCAACACTGAAGCTTTCTTT,CATSYRQGNTEAFF,NA,TRBD1,TRBV15,TRBJ1-1
TGTGCCAGCAGCCCTGGGGACACTGAAGCTTTCTTT,CASSPGDTEAFF,NA,NA,TRBV7-9,TRBJ1-1
TGTGCCAGCAGCGTAGAGCTAGCGGGGGGCCTAGATACGCAGTATTTT,CASSVELAGGLDTQYF,once,TRBD2,TRBV9,TRBJ2-3
TGTGCCAGCAGCCCCACCGGCCCCGGGGAGACCCAGTACTTC,CASSPTGPGETQYF,NA,NA,TRBV7-8,TRBJ2-5
TGTGCCTGGAGTGGGATAGGGTATGGCAATCAGCCCCAGCATTTT,CAWSGIGYGNQPQHF,once,NA,TRBV30,TRBJ1-5
TGCAGCGCCAGGACAGGGTCGAACACCGGGGAGCTGTTTTTT,CSARTGSNTGELFF,NA,TRBD1,TRBV29-1,TRBJ2-2
TGTGCCAGCAGTTTGTCAGGGGAGAATGAAAAACTGTTTTTT,CASSLSGENEKLFF,NA,NA,TRBV7-8,TRBJ1-4
TGCAGCGTTGAAGATCGGGGTAGCGGGGGTTCCGAGCAGTACTTC,CSVEDRGSGGSEQYF,few,TRBD2,TRBV29-1,TRBJ2-7
TGTGCCAGCAGCATCCTCGGAACCGGGGAGCTGTTTTTT,CASSILGTGELFF,NA,NA,TRBV9,TRBJ2-2
TGTGCCAGCAGCCAAGATCAATTAGGGAGTGGAAACACCATATATTTT,CASSQDQLGSGNTIYF,NA,NA,TRBV4-2,TRBJ1-3
TGTGCCAGCAGCTTAGCGAGGGGGGTTGGCACAGATACGCAGTATTTT,CASSLARGVGTDTQYF,NA,NA,TRBV7-9,TRBJ2-3
TGCGCCAGCAGCTTGTATTCGGGAACCTCCTACGAGCAGTACTTC,CASSLYSGTSYEQYF,few,NA,TRBV5-1,TRBJ2-7
TGTGCCATCGGCCTCCCCCAAGAGACCCAGTACTTC,CAIGLPQETQYF,NA,NA,TRBV10-3,TRBJ2-5
TGCAGTGCTTCAGTGAACACTGAAGCTTTCTTT,CSASVNTEAFF,NA,NA,TRBV20-1,TRBJ1-1
TGTGCCTGGTTACCCGGGACTAGCGGGGGGGCCCTAGGAGAGCAGTTCTTC,CAWLPGTSGGALGEQFF,few,TRBD2,TRBV30,TRBJ2-1
TGTGCCAGCAGTGAAGCACGGACAACTAATGAAAAACTGTTTTTT,CASSEARTTNEKLFF,NA,NA,TRBV25-1,TRBJ1-4
TGTGCCAGCAGACAAGACAGGGAGGGTTCCTACGAGCAGTACTTC,CASRQDREGSYEQYF,NA,NA,TRBV7-2,TRBJ2-7
TGTGCCAGCAGCTTGGGGAGTCAAGAGACCCAGTACTTC,CASSLGSQETQYF,NA,NA,TRBV5-4,TRBJ2-5
TGTGCCAGCAGCGTAGGGCCCACAGGGGGCACCGGGGAGCTGTTTTTT,CASSVGPTGGTGELFF,NA,TRBD1,TRBV9,TRBJ2-2
TGTGCCAGCAGCTACGACAGGGGGAACACTGAAGCTTTCTTT,CASSYDRGNTEAFF,once,TRBD1,TRBV7-9,TRBJ1-1
TGCAGCGTTGGGCAGACAGCTAAGGAAAAACTGTTTTTT,CSVGQTAKEKLFF,NA,NA,TRBV29-1,TRBJ1-4
TGTGCCAGCAGTCGCGCTCGTCCGGGAGCCACCGGGGAGCTGTTTTTT,CASSRARPGATGELFF,NA,NA,TRBV2,TRBJ2-2
TGCGCCAGCAGCCCCAACATCCCAACTAATGAAAAACTGTTTTTT,CASSPNIPTNEKLFF,NA,NA,TRBV4-3,TRBJ1-4
TGTGCCAGCAGCCGAGGGACTAGCGGGGGGGGAGCCTACGAGCAGTACTTC,CASSRGTSGGGAYEQYF,NA,TRBD2,TRBV5-4,TRBJ2-7
TGTGCCAGCAGTTTAGAGGGGACTAGCGGGGGGGCTAATACGCAGTATTTT,CASSLEGTSGGANTQYF,NA,TRBD2,TRBV28,TRBJ2-3
TGCGCCAGCAGCTTGAGGGAGCCAGCCAACTATGGCTACACCTTC,CASSLREPANYGYTF,NA,NA,TRBV5-1,TRBJ1-2
TGTGCCAGCCAGCAAGAAACACCTTACTCTGGAAACACCATATATTTT,CASQQETPYSGNTIYF,NA,NA,TRBV2,TRBJ1-3
TGTGCCAGCAGCTTAACAGGTGACCTCGGGCCCCAGCATTTT,CASSLTGDLGPQHF,NA,NA,TRBV7-2,TRBJ1-5
TGTGCCAGCAGCTCCAGACAGGGCTATGAGCAGTTCTTC,CASSSRQGYEQFF,NA,TRBD1,TRBV7-2,TRBJ2-1
TGCGCCAGCAGTCTAGCGGGACTAGGGTATGGAGAGACCCAGTACTTC,CASSLAGLGYGETQYF,NA,TRBD2,TRBV4-1,TRBJ2-5
TGCGCCAGCAGCCAGTCACAGGGGCATAATGAAAAACTGTTTTTT,CASSQSQGHNEKLFF,NA,TRBD1,TRBV4-1,TRBJ1-4
TGTGCCAGCAGTGGGACAGGGAATGCAAACACCATATATTTT,CASSGTGNANTIYF,NA,TRBD1,TRBV2,TRBJ1-3
TGTGCCAGCAGCGAGAGGTACCGGGACACGGGACGCACAGATACGCAGTATTTT,CASSERYRDTGRTDTQYF,few,NA,TRBV13,TRBJ2-3
TGCGCCAGCAGCACGACCGGGACTAGCGGGGGGGCTAGAAATGAGCAGTTCTTC,CASSTTGTSGGARNEQFF,NA,TRBD2,TRBV5-1,TRBJ2-1
TGTGCCAGCAGCCAAAGGACAGGGGGTAATGAAAAACTGTTTTTT,CASSQRTGGNEKLFF,NA,TRBD1,TRBV4-2,TRBJ1-4
TGCGCCAGCAGCCAAGATCCTGGCGGGGGGAACGAGCAGTACTTC,CASSQDPGGGNEQYF,once,TRBD2,TRBV4-1,TRBJ2-7